These 13 T cell receptor beta chains came from one sample sequenced in a study of cytomegalovirus exposure and HLA in healthy donors. 13 Jbeta primers and 60 Vbeta primers were used for the PCR. This table comes from immunoSEQ multiplex PCR, and its TCRdb copy is limited to in-frame clones, with some not included. Among 100,000 to 120,000 clones listed, approximately 80% were seen once. The sample was PBMCs. These receptors all come from a young man in good health and CMV-seronegative.

The chain has TRBV18 and TRBJ1-5; 9 bases fit TRBD1. Germline assignment: CDR1 KGHSH and CDR2 LQKENI. Trimming cost V 2 bases and J 6 bases; bases outside gene matches: 5. This CDR3 has 15 residues. CDR3 region: CASSPTTGGVQPQHF. The CDR3 DNA reads TGTGCCAGCTCACCAACTACAGGGGGCGTTCAGCCCCAGCATTTT.

This sequence joins TRBV7-9 and TRBJ2-7; TRBD1 might be the D (5 bases). Per the germline V gene, CDR1 is SEHNR and CDR2 is FQNEAQ (reference sequence). The V and J ends lost 5 bases and 3 bases respectively, with 20 bases between them. This CDR3 is built from 16 residues. The CDR3 region has the DNA TGTGCCAGCAGCACCAAGACAGTGCGGACCCTCTACGAGCAGTACTTC. Its translation is CASSTKTVRTLYEQYF.

The chain links TRBV5-6 to TRBJ2-7, with TRBD2 matching 7 bases. With V trimmed by 2 bases and J by 4 bases, 3 bases remained unmatched. CDR1 is SGHDT and CDR2 is YYEEEE in the germline V gene. This CDR3 comprises 13 residues. This CDR3 is CASSFGGSYEQYF. CDR3 nucleotides: TGTGCCAGCAGCTTCGGGGGGTCGTACGAGCAGTACTTC.

Here the CDR3 DNA reads TGCGCCAGCAGCCAAGATCAGGAGGGAGCATACGAGCAGTACTTC. Its protein product is CASSQDQEGAYEQYF. The chain joins TRBV4-3 to TRBJ2-7; D possibly corresponds to TRBD2 (6 bases). V was trimmed by 0 bases and J by 4 bases, leaving 13 bases between them. This CDR3 region has 15 residues. Germline V gives CDR1 LGHNA, CDR2 YSLEER.

V is TRBV2 and J is TRBJ1-5, with 7 bases aligning to TRBD1. The CDR3 runs 15 residues. The germline V gene encodes CDR1 SNHLY and CDR2 FYNNEI. V gave up 4 bases and J gave up 7 bases; unmatched junction bases: 10. The CDR3 loop reads CASSGQGLQSQPQHF. CDR3 sequence (DNA): TGTGCCAGCAGTGGACAGGGCCTACAGAGCCAGCCCCAGCATTTT.

The chain couples TRBV9 to TRBJ2-3, with D unclear. Trimming removed 4 bases from V and 3 bases from J, with 9 bases in between. The germline gives CDR1 SGDLS, CDR2 YYNGEE. The CDR3 is 13 residues long. The CDR3 spells CASSIRPTDTQYF. The DNA for the CDR3 is TGTGCCAGCAGCATCCGTCCGACAGATACGCAGTATTTT.

V is TRBV19 and J is TRBJ1-1; possible D gene TRBD1, 5 bases. V lost 1 base and J lost 0, with 12 bases in between. CDR3 size: 16 residues. Germline V gene lookup returns CDR1 LNHDA and CDR2 SQIVND (reference sequence). CDR3 residues: CASSIARGFMNTEAFF. Written as DNA, the CDR3 is TGTGCCAGTAGTATAGCTCGGGGGTTCATGAACACTGAAGCTTTCTTT. The variable domain in full, completed from reference TRBV19 and TRBJ1-1, reads DGGITQSPKYLFRKEGQNVTLSCEQNLNHDAMYWYRQDPGQGLRLIYYSQIVNDFQKGDIAEGYSVSREKKESFPLTVTSAQKNPTAFYLCASSIARGFMNTEAFFGQGTRLTVV.

The chain joins TRBV6-5 to TRBJ1-1; D is ambiguous. V shed 2 bases and J shed 6 bases, with 10 bases lying between them. The CDR3 length is 13 residues. The V gene's germline CDR1 is MNHEY and CDR2 SVGAGI. CDR3 bases: TGTGCCAGCAGTTACGCGGGGTTGGCTGAAGCTTTCTTT. Translating it yields CASSYAGLAEAFF.

The V call is TRBV27, the J call TRBJ1-5, with no clear D. V was trimmed by 4 bases and J by 1 base, leaving 5 bases between them. The CDR3 has 13 residues. CDR1 and CDR2 from the germline V gene are MNHEY and SMNVEV (reference sequence). The CDR3 region is CASSWESNQPQHF. The CDR3, as DNA: TGTGCCAGCAGTTGGGAGAGCAATCAGCCCCAGCATTTT.

The chain has TRBV5-1 and TRBJ1-2; TRBD1 agrees at 9 bases. Trimming took 1 base from V and 4 from J; bases not matched to a gene: 11. Germline V lookup: CDR1 SGHRS, CDR2 YFSETQ. This CDR3 is built from 17 residues. CDR3 nucleotide sequence: TGCGCCAGCAGCTTGACACAGGGGGCCTCCCCTCTCTATGGCTACACCTTC. Residues: CASSLTQGASPLYGYTF.

The chain recombines TRBV2 with TRBJ1-5; possibly TRBD1 for D (5 bases). This CDR3 spans 14 amino acids. The germline CDR1 and CDR2 sequences are SNHLY and FYNNEI. V was shortened by 3 bases and J by 5 bases, with 11 bases between the two germline ends. CDR3: CASSDQGRDQPQHF. The DNA for the CDR3 is TGTGCCAGCAGTGACCAGGGAAGGGATCAGCCCCAGCATTTT. Together with reference TRBV2 and TRBJ1-5, the CDR3 gives the full variable domain: EPEVTQTPSHQVTQMGQEVILRCVPISNHLYFYWYRQILGQKVEFLVSFYNNEISEKSEIFDDQFSVERPDGSNFTLKIRSTKLEDSAMYFCASSDQGRDQPQHFGDGTRLSIL.

The chain is built from TRBV19 and TRBJ2-1, with D tentatively TRBD2 (5 bases). The CDR3 is 14 residues long. Germline V lookup: CDR1 LNHDA, CDR2 SQIVND (reference sequence). V was clipped by 9 bases and J by 6 bases, with 18 bases between them. For the CDR3, the DNA is TGTGCCAGCACTCAAACTAGTGTCCCCAATGAGCAGTTCTTC. Protein product: CASTQTSVPNEQFF.

V gene TRBV9 combines with J gene TRBJ1-1, with no clear D. Trimming removed 3 bases from V and 1 base from J, with 19 bases in between. Germline-derived CDR1 and CDR2 are SGDLS and YYNGEE. This CDR3 has 17 amino acids. The CDR3 DNA is TGTGCCAGCAGCGCAAACTCTATAGAGGACTCGAACACTGAAGCTTTCTTT. It yields the protein CASSANSIEDSNTEAFF.